The 5 T cell receptor beta chains given below trace back to one sample, sequenced in a study of blood T cell repertoires in COVID-19. Clones were sequenced by immunoSEQ multiplex PCR, and TCRdb holds only the in-frame ones, with some missing. Here the sample spans hundreds of thousands of clones, approximately 91% being singletons. The sample comprised peripheral blood. The receptor source for this set is a woman in her forties who had recovered from COVID-19.

V and J are TRBV10-1 and TRBJ2-2, with D perhaps matching TRBD2 (5 bases). The CDR3 has 15 amino acids. The V gene's germline CDR1 is WNHNN and CDR2 SYGVQD (reference sequence). Trimming pared 4 bases from V and 0 bases from J, leaving 9 bases between. This CDR3 is CASSAGSPNTGELFF. DNA for the CDR3: TGCGCCAGCAGTGCGGGGTCCCCGAACACCGGGGAGCTGTTTTTT.

The chain couples TRBV4-2 to TRBJ1-1; TRBD1 matches at 8 bases. The CDR3 covers 14 residues. V lost 4 bases to trimming and J lost 4 bases; unmatched junction nucleotides: 5. Germline V CDR1 and CDR2: LGHNA, YNFKEQ. The CDR3 loop is CASSPKQGGTEAFF. CDR3 nucleotides: TGTGCCAGCAGCCCTAAACAGGGGGGCACTGAAGCTTTCTTT.

J is TRBJ1-2 and V is TRBV20-1; D is uncertain. Trimming shortened V by 0 bases and J by 5 bases, and 4 bases separated the two germline ends. The CDR3 sequence is 11 residues long. Germline lookup yields CDR1 DFQATT and CDR2 SNEGSKA (reference sequence). The CDR3 DNA is TGCAGTGCTAGAGATCGTTATGGCTACACCTTC. It codes for CSARDRYGYTF.

This clone was observed a handful of times. This chain connects TRBV15 to TRBJ2-3, with 10 bases aligning to TRBD1. Germline-derived CDR1 and CDR2 are LNHNV and YYDKDF (reference sequence). There are 15 residues in the CDR3. V trimming: 3 bases; J trimming: 5 bases; junction bases outside the gene matches: 5. CDR3 bases: TGTGCCACCAGCAGGGACCGGGACAGGGGAGATACGCAGTATTTT. Protein: CATSRDRDRGDTQYF.

This clone was detected only once. The V call is TRBV3-1 (or the pseudogene TRBV3-2), the J call TRBJ1-1; 7 nucleotides line up with TRBD1. The J segment lost 1 base and the V segment lost 5 bases, leaving 4 bases of the junction unmatched. Germline V CDR1 and CDR2: LGHDT, YNNKEL (reference sequence). The CDR3 runs to 14 residues. The CDR3 DNA follows: TGTGCCAGCAGCACCCGACAGGGGAACACTGAAGCTTTCTTT. Its protein product is CASSTRQGNTEAFF.